These T cell receptor beta chains were read from a single sample in a study of blood T cell repertoires in COVID-19. The repertoire was sequenced with immunoSEQ multiplex PCR; TCRdb's copy has only in-frame clones and lacks some. The repertoire consists of 150,000 to 200,000 clones, with more than 75% occurring once and the leading ten covering approximately 4%. What was sequenced was peripheral blood. The receptor set was obtained from a human donor in a cohort sampled during active COVID-19. CDR3s include the opening cysteine and the closing phenylalanine or tryptophan. Fields, in order: CDR3 protein, J gene, V gene.

CASSLHRDRVNSPLHF | TRBJ1-6 | TRBV3-1/TRBV3-2
CASRSGSRFYEQYF | TRBJ2-7 | TRBV6-5
CASSLAPGGAVNTEAFF | TRBJ1-1 | TRBV5-1
CASSQDWGDSYEQYF | TRBJ2-7 | TRBV4-1
CASSISRVYNEQFF | TRBJ2-1 | TRBV19
CASRLRTGNTGELFF | TRBJ2-2 | TRBV10-2
CASTGTATEPNRYTF | TRBJ1-2 | TRBV19
CASSLSGGGVRDEQYF | TRBJ2-7 | TRBV7-2
CASARTSGTDTQYF | TRBJ2-3 | TRBV3-1/TRBV3-2
CATSRRGGTLYEQYF | TRBJ2-7 | TRBV15
CATSRESGQGVYEQYF | TRBJ2-7 | TRBV15